This entry features one TCR beta chain sequence. Trimming cost V 7 bases and J 5 bases; bases outside gene matches: 10. Germline assignment: CDR1 MNHEY and CDR2 SMNVEV (reference sequence). The CDR3 extends over 14 amino acids. The source of the sample is a study of cytomegalovirus exposure and HLA in healthy donors. The PCR contained 60 Vbeta and 13 Jbeta primers. Method: immunoSEQ multiplex PCR; TCRdb's copy keeps in-frame clones and lacks some. Of about 300,000 clones in the sample, more than 80% were seen once. The J gene is TRBJ1-1, the V gene TRBV27; 7 bases align to TRBD1. The source of this sequence is a man aged 35 to 55 in good health and CMV-seropositive. The material sequenced was PBMCs. CDR3 in DNA: TGTGCCAGCAACCGACAGGGTATTAAGACTGAAGCTTTCTTT. Protein: CASNRQGIKTEAFF.